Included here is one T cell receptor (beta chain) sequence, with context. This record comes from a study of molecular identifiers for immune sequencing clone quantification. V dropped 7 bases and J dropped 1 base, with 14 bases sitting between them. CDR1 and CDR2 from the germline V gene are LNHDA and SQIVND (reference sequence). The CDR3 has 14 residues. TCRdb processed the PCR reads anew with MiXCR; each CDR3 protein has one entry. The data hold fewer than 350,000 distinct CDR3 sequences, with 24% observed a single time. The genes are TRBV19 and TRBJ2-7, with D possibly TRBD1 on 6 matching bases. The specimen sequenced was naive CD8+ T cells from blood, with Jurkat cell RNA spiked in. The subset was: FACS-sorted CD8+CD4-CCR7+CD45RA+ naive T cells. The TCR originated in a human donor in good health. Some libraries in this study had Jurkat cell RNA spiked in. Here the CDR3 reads CASKGHPESYEQYF. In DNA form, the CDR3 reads TGTGCCAGTAAGGGACACCCCGAATCCTACGAGCAGTACTTC.